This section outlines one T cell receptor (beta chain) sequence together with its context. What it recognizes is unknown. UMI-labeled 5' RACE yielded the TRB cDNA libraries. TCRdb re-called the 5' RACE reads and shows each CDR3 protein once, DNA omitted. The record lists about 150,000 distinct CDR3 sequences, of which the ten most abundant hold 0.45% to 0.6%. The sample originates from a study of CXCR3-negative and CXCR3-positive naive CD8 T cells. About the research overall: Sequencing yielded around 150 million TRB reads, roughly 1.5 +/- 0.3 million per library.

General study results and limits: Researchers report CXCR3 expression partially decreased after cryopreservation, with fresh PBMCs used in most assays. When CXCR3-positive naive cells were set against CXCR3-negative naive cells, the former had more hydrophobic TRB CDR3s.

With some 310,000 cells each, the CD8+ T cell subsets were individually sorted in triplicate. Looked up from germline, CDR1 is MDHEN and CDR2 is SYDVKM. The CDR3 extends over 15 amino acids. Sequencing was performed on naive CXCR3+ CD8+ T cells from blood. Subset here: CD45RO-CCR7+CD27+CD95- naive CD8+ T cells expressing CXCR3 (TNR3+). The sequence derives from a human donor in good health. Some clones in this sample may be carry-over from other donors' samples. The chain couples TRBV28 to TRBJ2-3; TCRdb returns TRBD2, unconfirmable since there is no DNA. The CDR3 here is CASQWTSGSTDTQYF.